Below, 6 T cell receptor beta chains from the same sample are listed, as sequenced in a study of blood T cell repertoires in COVID-19. The table came from immunoSEQ multiplex PCR; TCRdb's copy has only in-frame clones and leaves some out. This table holds about 65,000 clones, under 95% found once. The sequenced material came from peripheral blood. The receptors stem from a man aged 55-75 years with acute or convalescent COVID-19.

V and J are TRBV3-1 (or the pseudogene TRBV3-2) and TRBJ1-2; no definite D call. Trimming removed 0 bases from V and 4 bases from J, with 9 bases in between. There are 14 residues in the CDR3. Germline CDR1 LGHDT, CDR2 YNNKEL (reference sequence). CDR3 DNA: TGTGCCAGCAGCCAAGATCGAGCCGGCTATGGCTACACCTTC. Translation gives CASSQDRAGYGYTF.

The rearrangement links TRBV11-1 to TRBJ2-7; 7 bases are shared with TRBD2. CDR1 and CDR2 from the germline V gene are SGHAT and FQDESV (reference sequence). Unmatched junction bases numbered 7, after V lost 4 bases and J lost 4 bases. The CDR3 runs to 14 residues. The CDR3 DNA follows: TGTGCCAGCAGCTGGAGCGGGGCCCCTTACGAGCAGTACTTC. This gives the protein CASSWSGAPYEQYF. Combining the CDR3 with reference TRBV11-1 and TRBJ2-7 gives the whole variable domain EAEVAQSPRYKITEKSQAVAFWCDPISGHATLYWYRQILGQGPELLVQFQDESVVDDSQLPKDRFSAERLKGVDSTLKIQPAELGDSAMYLCASSWSGAPYEQYFGPGTRLTVT.

J is TRBJ2-3 and V is TRBV6-5, with D possibly being TRBD2 (6 bases). The V gene's germline CDR1 is MNHEY and CDR2 SVGAGI. This CDR3 is 11 amino acids long. V dropped 8 bases and J dropped 5 bases, with 8 bases sitting between them. CDR3: CASAAGDTQYF. CDR3 sequence (DNA): TGTGCCAGCGCAGCGGGAGATACGCAGTATTTT.

The rearrangement joins TRBV19 to TRBJ1-4, with TRBD1 as a possible D gene (6 bases). From germline, CDR1 is LNHDA and CDR2 SQIVND (reference sequence). The CDR3 runs 14 residues. V lost 3 bases and J 3 bases, leaving 8 bases between the germline ends. CDR3 in DNA: TGTGCCAGTAGTATCCAGGGGCCTAATGAAAAACTGTTTTTT. This sequence encodes CASSIQGPNEKLFF. Based on the CDR3 plus reference TRBV19 and TRBJ1-4, the full variable domain is DGGITQSPKYLFRKEGQNVTLSCEQNLNHDAMYWYRQDPGQGLRLIYYSQIVNDFQKGDIAEGYSVSREKKESFPLTVTSAQKNPTAFYLCASSIQGPNEKLFFGSGTQLSVL.

Points on this clone: Relative to the germline gene, one junction end is altered; a read error may explain this. The V and J genes are TRBV7-8 and TRBJ1-3; tentative D call: TRBD1 (6 bases). There are 17 residues in the CDR3. Germline lookup yields CDR1 SGHVS and CDR2 FQNEAQ. The CDR3 DNA follows: TGTGCCAGCAGTCATAGGACAGACTTCAGCTCTGGAAGCACCATATATTTT. Encoded protein: CASSHRTDFSSGSTIYF.

The chain carries TRBV11-2 and TRBJ2-3; the D is unclear. Germline V gene data show CDR1 as SGHAT and CDR2 as FQNNGV. The CDR3 covers 15 residues. V dropped 1 base and J dropped 0 bases, with 8 bases sitting between them. CDR3: CASSLGRPSTDTQYF. The CDR3 DNA reads as TGTGCCAGCAGCTTAGGGCGGCCTAGCACAGATACGCAGTATTTT.